These 8 T cell receptor beta chains share one sample of origin, sequenced in a study of blood T cell repertoires in COVID-19. Sequencing used immunoSEQ multiplex PCR; TCRdb keeps in-frame clones, though not all of them. The table has roughly 50,000 clones, approximately 85% seen once. Sequencing input: peripheral blood. The receptor set was obtained from a man between 35 and 55 years old with acute or convalescent COVID-19.

The chain's CDR3 is CASKQDGTDTQYF. The CDR3 DNA reads TGTGCCAGCAAACAGGACGGGACAGATACGCAGTATTTT. This chain joins TRBV5-4 and TRBJ2-3, with D possibly TRBD1 on 5 matching bases. The CDR3 is 13 residues long. The V end was cut by 6 bases, the J end by 3 bases, with 11 bases between. CDR1 SGHNT and CDR2 YYREEE come from the germline V gene (reference sequence).

This clone was counted a single time. V is TRBV7-9 and J is TRBJ2-2; tentatively, D is TRBD2 (5 bases). The CDR3 length is 13 residues. Germline CDR1 reads SEHNR; CDR2 reads FQNEAQ (reference sequence). The V end lost 3 bases, the J end lost 6 bases, and 8 bases lay between the germline ends. The DNA for the CDR3 is TGTGCCAGCAGCTTGGACTCGGCCGGGGAGCTGTTTTTT. This sequence encodes CASSLDSAGELFF. Combining the CDR3 with reference TRBV7-9 and TRBJ2-2 gives the whole variable domain DTGVSQNPRHKITKRGQNVTFRCDPISEHNRLYWYRQTLGQGPEFLTYFQNEAQLEKSRLLSDRFSAERPKGSFSTLEIQRTEQGDSAMYLCASSLDSAGELFFGEGSRLTVL.

The rearrangement uses TRBV28 and TRBJ2-3; 8 positions agree with TRBD2. Germline V gene sequence: CDR1 MDHEN, CDR2 SYDVKM. The CDR3 is made up of 17 amino acids. Trimming took 6 bases from V and 0 from J; bases not matched to a gene: 11. CDR3 in DNA: TGTGCCAGCAGCCCCCGGGGGGGGGACACTAGCACAGATACGCAGTATTTT. Amino acid sequence: CASSPRGGDTSTDTQYF.

The chain recombines TRBV20-1 with TRBJ2-5; 8 nucleotides agree with TRBD2. The CDR3 has 13 amino acids. The V segment lost 3 bases and the J segment 10 bases; nucleotides outside the gene matches: 10. The V gene's germline CDR1 is DFQATT and CDR2 SNEGSKA (reference sequence). This CDR3 is CSASGNSGDNQYF. The CDR3 DNA reads TGCAGTGCTAGTGGGAATAGCGGGGATAACCAGTACTTC.

CDR3 DNA sequence: TGTGCCAGCAGTTACTGGGGCGGTCAGCCCCAGCATTTT. Encoded protein: CASSYWGGQPQHF. J is TRBJ1-5 and V is TRBV6-5; D is possibly TRBD1 (5 bases). There are 13 residues in the CDR3. V lost 1 base, J lost 6 bases, and 7 bases lay in between. Germline values: CDR1 MNHEY, CDR2 SVGAGI.

V gene TRBV19 combines with J gene TRBJ2-3; no reliable D call. This CDR3 region has 14 residues. The germline V gene encodes CDR1 LNHDA and CDR2 SQIVND (reference sequence). V was cut by 1 base and J by 0 bases, with 5 bases left in between. The CDR3 here is CASSIGTSTDTQYF. In DNA, the CDR3 is TGTGCCAGTAGTATAGGCACTAGCACAGATACGCAGTATTTT.

The rearrangement links TRBV2 to TRBJ2-1, with TRBD1 identical over 9 bases. The junction had 2 bases not matched to a gene; V was cut back by 8 bases and J by 6 bases. Germline V CDR1 and CDR2: SNHLY, FYNNEI. The CDR3 contains 12 residues. In nucleotides, the CDR3 is TGTGCCAGCCAGGGACAGGGCAATGAGCAGTTCTTC. This sequence encodes CASQGQGNEQFF. Complete variable domain (other parts from reference TRBV2 and TRBJ2-1): EPEVTQTPSHQVTQMGQEVILRCVPISNHLYFYWYRQILGQKVEFLVSFYNNEISEKSEIFDDQFSVERPDGSNFTLKIRSTKLEDSAMYFCASQGQGNEQFFGPGTRLTVL.

The rearrangement uses TRBV6-1 and TRBJ1-2, with TRBD1 matching over 9 bases. CDR1 and CDR2 from the germline V gene are MNHNS and SASEGT. CDR3 size: 15 residues. The J segment lost 3 bases and the V segment lost 2 bases, leaving 4 bases of the junction unmatched. CDR3 bases: TGTGCCAGCAGTGAATTCGACAGGGGGGACTATGGCTACACCTTC. The encoded protein is CASSEFDRGDYGYTF.